The 23 T cell receptor beta chains below come from one sample, sequenced in a study of graft-versus-host responses after intestinal transplantation. Responders that carried the CFSE label, 200,000 of them, were plated with 200,000 irradiated, violet-dye-labeled stimulator cells. Some clones are missing from TCRdb's copy, which holds only in-frame ones; the method was immunoSEQ multiplex PCR. Among almost 4,000 clones, around 41% were seen once, and the ten largest hold about 6.4%. Sequenced here: alloreactive CD8+ T cells from a mixed lymphocyte reaction culture, sampled before transplantation. Sample subset: CFSE-low proliferating T cells sorted from approximately 6-day pre-transplant mixed lymphocyte reaction (GvH or HvG direction). These receptor sequences come from a human patient who was an organ donor for intestinal transplantation.

This sequence joins TRBV7-2 and TRBJ1-4; 8 bases line up with TRBD1. Looked up from germline, CDR1 is SGHTA and CDR2 is FQGNSA. The CDR3 consists of 18 residues. V lost 0 bases and J lost 2; bases outside the gene matches: 8. Here the CDR3 reads CASSLAPQGALTNEKLFF. DNA of the CDR3: TGTGCCAGCAGCTTAGCACCTCAGGGGGCGCTTACTAATGAAAAACTGTTTTTT. Looking up the rest from reference TRBV7-2 and TRBJ1-4 gives the full variable domain: GAGVSQSPSNKVTEKGKDVELRCDPISGHTALYWYRQSLGQGLEFLIYFQGNSAPDKSGLPSDRFSAERTGGSVSTLTIQRTQQEDSAVYLCASSLAPQGALTNEKLFFGSGTQLSVL.

The V call is TRBV28, the J call TRBJ1-5; 7 bases line up with TRBD1. Trimming at V came to 3 bases and at J to 1 base, leaving 15 bases not matched to a gene. This CDR3 comprises 19 residues. Germline V gene data show CDR1 as MDHEN and CDR2 as SYDVKM. The CDR3 DNA sequence: TGTGCCAGCAGTTTCTTCGTGAAGGACAGGCCTTTGAGCAATCAGCCCCAGCATTTT. As protein: CASSFFVKDRPLSNQPQHF.

This clone was detected a few times. The chain combines TRBV21-1 with TRBJ1-2; TRBD1, the table's D call, lacks a check against the DNA. TRBV21-1 is deemed a pseudogene. The CDR3 sequence is 15 residues long. CDR3 region: CASSKRTGNDYGYTF. CDR3 sequence (DNA): TGTGCCAGCAGCAAACGGACAGGGAACGACTATGGCTACACCTTC.

The chain has TRBV5-4 and TRBJ1-2; D unresolved. CDR3 length: 10 residues. Trimming left V 1 base short and J 10 bases short, with 5 bases between. Looked up from germline, CDR1 is SGHNT and CDR2 is YYREEE (reference sequence). CDR3 nucleotides: TGTGCCAGCAGCTTGCAGTTCTACACCTTC. The encoded protein is CASSLQFYTF.

The chain couples TRBV28 to TRBJ2-1; maybe TRBD2 (7 bases). V was shortened by 3 bases and J by 6 bases, with 12 bases between the two germline ends. This CDR3 comprises 14 residues. In germline, CDR1 is MDHEN, CDR2 SYDVKM. CDR3: CASSFGGAGNEQFF. CDR3 bases: TGTGCCAGCAGTTTTGGGGGGGCTGGCAATGAGCAGTTCTTC.

The CDR3 DNA reads TGTGCCAGCAGCACCCCCCTCGAAGGGGACTCTGGAAACACCATATATTTT. It specifies CASSTPLEGDSGNTIYF. The rearrangement uses TRBV14 and TRBJ1-3; maybe TRBD1 (5 bases). The CDR3 totals 17 residues. Trimming left V 5 bases short and J 0 bases short, with 17 bases between. Germline lookup yields CDR1 SGHDN and CDR2 FVKESK.

This clone qualifies as medium-sized. The chain employs TRBV7-9 and TRBJ2-7; TRBD1 agrees at 7 bases. The CDR3 is 13 residues long. From germline, CDR1 is SEHNR and CDR2 FQNEAQ (reference sequence). After removal of 5 bases from V and 4 bases from J, the junction contained 5 bases not matched to a gene. The CDR3 region has the DNA TGTGCCAGCAGCCCCGGGACAGAATACGAGCAGTACTTC. Residues: CASSPGTEYEQYF.

This clone was detected a few times. V usage is TRBV9 and J usage is TRBJ1-5, with D tentatively TRBD1 (6 bases). V dropped 3 bases and J dropped 3 bases, with 25 bases sitting between them. Germline V gene sequence: CDR1 SGDLS, CDR2 YYNGEE. This CDR3 region has 19 residues. The CDR3 sequence: CASSESGGADGQLNQPQHF. The CDR3 DNA reads TGTGCCAGCAGCGAGAGCGGTGGAGCCGATGGACAGCTCAATCAGCCCCAGCATTTT.

Concerning this clone itself: The same CDR3 is also encoded by other DNA sequences in this sample. This sequence joins TRBV28 and TRBJ2-7; D is perhaps TRBD2 (6 bases). CDR1 is MDHEN, CDR2 SYDVKM, per germline. There are 15 residues in the CDR3. V lost 2 bases to trimming and J lost 0 bases, with 11 bases between them. CDR3 amino acids: CASSLISGSSYEQYF. In nucleotides, the CDR3 is TGTGCCAGCAGTTTAATTAGCGGCAGCTCCTACGAGCAGTACTTC.

This chain connects TRBV2 to TRBJ2-1; D might be TRBD1 (6 bases). Trimming removed 0 bases from V and 8 bases from J, with 14 bases in between. From germline, CDR1 is SNHLY and CDR2 FYNNEI. The CDR3 has 15 residues. The CDR3 DNA is TGTGCCAGCAGTGAAGCGCTTAGGGCAGGGGATGAGCAGTTCTTC. Amino acids: CASSEALRAGDEQFF.

This chain uses TRBV7-9 with TRBJ2-1, with 7 bases aligning to TRBD2. CDR1 is SEHNR and CDR2 is FQNEAQ in the germline V gene (reference sequence). V shed 1 base, J shed 9 bases, and the junction held 0 bases outside the gene matches. CDR3 length: 12 amino acids. CDR3 coding DNA: TGTGCCAGCAGCTTAGGGACTAGTGAGCAGTTCTTC. Protein product: CASSLGTSEQFF.

This chain uses TRBV13 with TRBJ1-2; possibly TRBD1 for D (5 bases). The CDR3 totals 15 residues. The V gene's germline CDR1 is PRHDT and CDR2 FYEKMQ (reference sequence). V was shortened by 3 bases and J by 4 bases, with 15 bases between the two germline ends. CDR3 DNA: TGTGCCAGCAGCTTCGCTTCAGGGATCCCCTATGGCTACACCTTC. Translation gives CASSFASGIPYGYTF.

This clone is medium-sized within its sample. The CDR3 spells CASSPKLNSNQPQHF. The CDR3, as DNA: TGTGCCAGCAGCCCTAAGTTAAATAGCAATCAGCCCCAGCATTTT. This chain uses TRBV6-5 with TRBJ1-5; D is undetermined. Per the germline V gene, CDR1 is MNHEY and CDR2 is SVGAGI. This CDR3 spans 15 amino acids. Trimming removed 6 bases at V and 0 bases at J, with 12 bases between.

As concerns this clone: An end of the junction differs from the germline gene, which may be a read error. The genes are TRBV4-1 and TRBJ2-7; 10 bases fit TRBD2. CDR1 and CDR2 (germline): MGHRA, YSYEKL. There are 16 residues in the CDR3. The CDR3: CASSQDLAGATYEQYF. DNA for the CDR3: TGTGCCAGCAGCCAAGATCTAGCGGGAGCTACATACGAGCAGTACTTC.

This clone was seen a single time. In DNA form, the CDR3 reads TGTGCCAGCAGTTTATCGACAGGGTTGTTCTTC. This sequence encodes CASSLSTGLFF. The rearrangement links TRBV28 to TRBJ2-1, with 7 bases lining up with TRBD1. After removal of 1 base from V and 15 bases from J, the junction contained 3 bases not matched to a gene. The CDR3 is 11 amino acids. CDR1 and CDR2 from the germline V gene are MDHEN and SYDVKM.

The DNA for the CDR3 is TGCGCCAGCAGCCAAGATGACGGGTTGGGTAGCAGTTACTACGAGCAGTACTTC. Protein product: CASSQDDGLGSSYYEQYF. The chain recombines TRBV4-3 with TRBJ2-7; D ambiguous. The V end was cut by 0 bases, the J end by 3 bases, with 21 bases between. In germline, CDR1 is LGHNA, CDR2 YSLEER. This CDR3 has 18 residues.

The chain is built from TRBV4-3 and TRBJ2-7, with 8 bases identical to TRBD1. The CDR3 length is 16 residues. V gave up 4 bases and J gave up 2 bases; unmatched junction bases: 10. Per the germline V gene, CDR1 is LGHNA and CDR2 is YSLEER. CDR3 amino acids: CASSPLGLGQAYEQYF. CDR3 in DNA: TGCGCCAGCAGCCCCCTGGGCCTGGGACAGGCCTACGAGCAGTACTTC.

This clone was detected only a few times. The chain couples TRBV7-9 to TRBJ2-3; 11 bases map to TRBD2. V lost 1 base and J lost 3; bases outside the gene matches: 3. This CDR3 has 16 residues. Germline CDR1 and CDR2: SEHNR and FQNEAQ (reference sequence). The CDR3 DNA reads as TGTGCCAGCAGCTTAGTGACTAGCGGGACAACAGATACGCAGTATTTT. Translating it yields CASSLVTSGTTDTQYF.

This clone is a singleton in its sample. The chain is built from TRBV5-1 and TRBJ2-1; no clear D. The CDR3 sequence is 13 residues long. Trimming left V 1 base short and J 6 bases short, with 8 bases between. Germline lookup yields CDR1 SGHRS and CDR2 YFSETQ. CDR3 in amino acids: CASSLSWFNEQFF. In DNA form, the CDR3 reads TGCGCCAGCAGCTTGAGCTGGTTCAATGAGCAGTTCTTC.

The J gene is TRBJ1-5, the V gene TRBV21-1; TRBD1 is the table's D call, not checked against the DNA. TRBV21-1 is annotated as a pseudogene. This CDR3 region has 20 residues. CDR3 DNA sequence: TGTGCCAGCAGCCCACAATTTACAGGGAAGAACGAACTTAACAATCAGCCCCAGCATTTT. As protein: CASSPQFTGKNELNNQPQHF.

The chain joins TRBV18 to TRBJ1-4; D is ambiguous. The length of the CDR3 is 17 residues. V was shortened by 2 bases and J by 4 bases, with 17 bases between the two germline ends. Germline loops: CDR1 KGHSH, CDR2 LQKENI. CDR3 nucleotide sequence: TGTGCCAGCTCACCAGGGCGGGGAGGATGGTTTAATGAAAAACTGTTTTTT. Its translation: CASSPGRGGWFNEKLFF.

This clone was counted between two and nine times. V usage is TRBV7-9 and J usage is TRBJ2-7; 12 nucleotides align to TRBD2. This CDR3 is built from 18 residues. Germline CDR1 reads SEHNR; CDR2 reads FQNEAQ (reference sequence). After removal of 5 bases from V and 2 bases from J, the junction contained 13 bases not matched to a gene. The DNA of the CDR3 is TGTGCCAGCAGCACATGGGACGCGACTAGCGGGAGCCCCTACGAGCAGTACTTC. As protein: CASSTWDATSGSPYEQYF.

The rearrangement uses TRBV7-9 and TRBJ2-7; 7 bases are a match to TRBD1. This CDR3 comprises 15 residues. Germline values: CDR1 SEHNR, CDR2 FQNEAQ (reference sequence). V lost 11 bases to trimming and J lost 0 bases; unmatched junction nucleotides: 13. The CDR3 sequence: CAVNPLQGSSYEQYF. The CDR3 bases are TGTGCCGTAAACCCCTTACAGGGGAGCTCCTACGAGCAGTACTTC.